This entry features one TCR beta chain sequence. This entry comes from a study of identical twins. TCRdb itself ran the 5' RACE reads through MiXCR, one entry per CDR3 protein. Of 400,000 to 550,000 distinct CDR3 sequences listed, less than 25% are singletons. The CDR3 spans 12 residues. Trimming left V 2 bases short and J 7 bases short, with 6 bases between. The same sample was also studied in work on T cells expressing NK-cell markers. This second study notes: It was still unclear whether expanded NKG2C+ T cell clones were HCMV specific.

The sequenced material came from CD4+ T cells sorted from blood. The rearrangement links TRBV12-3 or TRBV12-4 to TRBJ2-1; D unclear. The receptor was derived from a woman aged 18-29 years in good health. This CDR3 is CASSLLPNEQFF. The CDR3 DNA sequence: TGTGCCAGCAGTTTACTACCAAATGAGCAGTTCTTC.